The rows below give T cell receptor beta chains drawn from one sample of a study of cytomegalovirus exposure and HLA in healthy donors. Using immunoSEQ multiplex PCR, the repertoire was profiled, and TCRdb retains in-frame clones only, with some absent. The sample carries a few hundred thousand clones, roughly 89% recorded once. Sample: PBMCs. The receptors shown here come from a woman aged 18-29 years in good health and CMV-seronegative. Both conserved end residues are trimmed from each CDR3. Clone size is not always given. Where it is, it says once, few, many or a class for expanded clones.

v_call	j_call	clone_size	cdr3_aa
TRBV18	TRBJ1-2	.	ASSPQGQQNYGYT
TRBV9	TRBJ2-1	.	ASSVAGVSSYNEQF
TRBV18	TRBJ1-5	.	ASSPPGGENQPQH
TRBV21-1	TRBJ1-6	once	ASRERADRANSPLH
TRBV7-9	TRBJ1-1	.	ASSIPRDRGNTEAF
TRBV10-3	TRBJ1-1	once	AISEGTHLNTEAF
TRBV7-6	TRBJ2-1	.	ASSQQPGQTQF
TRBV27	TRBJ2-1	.	ASTNRGVPYNEQF
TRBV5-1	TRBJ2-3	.	ASSLWGRPTDTQY
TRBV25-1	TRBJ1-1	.	ASSWSTNTEAF
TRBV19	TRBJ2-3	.	ASTKDRSLSTDTQY